Below, 29 T cell receptor beta chains from the same sample are listed, as sequenced in a study of PD-1 blockade in classical Hodgkin lymphoma. With no exception, relapse followed autologous stem cell transplantation in all patients, and brentuximab vedotin exposure varied. Clones were sequenced by immunoSEQ multiplex PCR, and TCRdb holds only the in-frame ones, with some missing. The sample shows some 100,000 clones, roughly 89% of them seen only once. This specimen consisted of peripheral blood mononuclear cells (PBMCs), obtained at baseline. These receptors came from a human donor with classical Hodgkin lymphoma.

V and J are TRBV5-4 and TRBJ2-7, with 9 bases identical to TRBD1. Germline V gives CDR1 SGHNT, CDR2 YYREEE (reference sequence). Trimming removed 3 bases from V and 1 base from J; junction bases left unmatched: 8. This CDR3 has 16 amino acids. This CDR3 is CASSSGSGTGSYEQYF. In nucleotides, the CDR3 is TGTGCCAGCAGCTCCGGATCCGGGACAGGGTCCTACGAGCAGTACTTC.

V usage is TRBV27 and J usage is TRBJ2-7; D possibly corresponds to TRBD2 (5 bases). Deletions cut 3 bases from V and 6 bases from J, with 6 bases between. Germline V gene lookup returns CDR1 MNHEY and CDR2 SMNVEV (reference sequence). The CDR3 runs 11 residues. CDR3 loop: CASSFRGEQYF. The CDR3 DNA reads TGTGCCAGCAGTTTTCGGGGCGAGCAGTACTTC.

The genes are TRBV27 and TRBJ1-1, with a weak D call TRBD1 (5 bases). V lost 0 bases and J 1 base, leaving 9 bases between the germline ends. CDR1 and CDR2 from the germline V gene are MNHEY and SMNVEV (reference sequence). The CDR3 covers 15 residues. The CDR3 spells CASSLSDGQNTEAFF. The DNA of the CDR3 is TGTGCCAGCAGTTTATCCGACGGACAGAACACTGAAGCTTTCTTT.

J is TRBJ2-3 and V is TRBV7-9; the match to TRBD2 covers 7 bases. Germline values: CDR1 SEHNR, CDR2 FQNEAQ (reference sequence). The CDR3 loop spans 15 amino acids. V shed 5 bases and J 5 bases; nucleotides not matched to a gene: 10. CDR3 residues: CASSTGLVRIDTQYF. The CDR3 DNA follows: TGTGCCAGCAGCACCGGACTAGTCAGGATAGATACGCAGTATTTT. Together with reference TRBV7-9 and TRBJ2-3, the CDR3 gives the full variable domain: DTGVSQNPRHKITKRGQNVTFRCDPISEHNRLYWYRQTLGQGPEFLTYFQNEAQLEKSRLLSDRFSAERPKGSFSTLEIQRTEQGDSAMYLCASSTGLVRIDTQYFGPGTRLTVL.

The J gene is TRBJ2-7, the V gene TRBV19; no clear D. The CDR3 runs to 17 residues. The V gene's germline CDR1 is LNHDA and CDR2 SQIVND (reference sequence). V lost 3 bases, J lost 2 bases, and 20 bases lay in between. CDR3 in DNA: TGTGCCAGTAGTATGGTGGGTGCGGCCCTCGTCGCCTACGAGCAGTACTTC. Translation gives CASSMVGAALVAYEQYF.

This rearrangement joins TRBV5-1 to TRBJ1-2, with D tentatively TRBD1 (5 bases). Germline values: CDR1 SGHRS, CDR2 YFSETQ. The CDR3 runs to 17 residues. Trimming cost V 2 bases and J 5 bases, with 22 bases left between them. The CDR3 DNA follows: TGCGCCAGCAGCTTCATCAGCCGGGACCCGCCTTCTTATGGCTACACCTTC. Its protein product is CASSFISRDPPSYGYTF.

CDR3 sequence (DNA): TGCGCCAGCAGCCAAGAGGGGGCAGGGGATACGCAGTATTTT. This translates into CASSQEGAGDTQYF. The J gene is TRBJ2-3, the V gene TRBV4-1; TRBD1 is a possible D gene (6 bases). V was cut by 0 bases and J by 6 bases, with 10 bases left in between. CDR1 MGHRA and CDR2 YSYEKL come from the germline V gene. The CDR3 consists of 14 residues.

The CDR3 loop reads CAWSAGGDNYGYTF. As DNA, the CDR3 is TGTGCCTGGAGTGCGGGGGGAGATAACTATGGCTACACCTTC. The genes are TRBV30 and TRBJ1-2; the D gene is possibly TRBD1 (5 bases). Looked up from germline, CDR1 is GTSNPN and CDR2 is SVGIG (reference sequence). Trimming took off 1 base at V and 1 base at J, with 10 bases between the two ends. The CDR3 consists of 14 residues.

The chain recombines TRBV9 with TRBJ1-3; the D is unclear. Germline loops: CDR1 SGDLS, CDR2 YYNGEE. This CDR3 spans 14 amino acids. V dropped 0 bases and J dropped 0 bases, with 4 bases sitting between them. The CDR3 loop is CASSVAYSGNTIYF. In nucleotides, the CDR3 is TGTGCCAGCAGCGTAGCTTACTCTGGAAACACCATATATTTT. The entire variable domain, with the rest obtained from reference TRBV9 and TRBJ1-3, is as follows: DSGVTQTPKHLITATGQRVTLRCSPRSGDLSVYWYQQSLDQGLQFLIQYYNGEERAKGNILERFSAQQFPDLHSELNLSSLELGDSALYFCASSVAYSGNTIYFGEGSWLTVV.

This chain links TRBV2 with TRBJ2-7; no clear D gene. CDR1 SNHLY and CDR2 FYNNEI come from the germline V gene. Trimming removed 5 bases from V and 3 bases from J, with 5 bases in between. CDR3 length: 11 residues. CDR3 in amino acids: CASSPNYEQYF. In nucleotides, the CDR3 is TGTGCCAGCAGTCCGAACTACGAGCAGTACTTC.

The gene calls are TRBV10-2 and TRBJ2-7, with D maybe TRBD1 (5 bases). Germline V gene sequence: CDR1 WSHSY, CDR2 SAAADI. The V end lost 4 bases, the J end lost 4 bases, and 8 bases lay between the germline ends. The CDR3 loop spans 12 amino acids. The CDR3, as DNA: TGCGCCAGCAGTGCGACAGTTTACGAGCAGTACTTC. Protein product: CASSATVYEQYF.

This clone was seen a few times. This chain links TRBV6-1 with TRBJ2-7, with a tentative D call TRBD2 (6 bases). Looked up from germline, CDR1 is MNHNS and CDR2 is SASEGT. V was clipped by 3 bases and J by 7 bases, with 16 bases between them. This CDR3 comprises 14 residues. The CDR3 region has the DNA TGTGCCAGCAGTGAGAATAGCGGTGATGGGGAGCAGTACTTC. This encodes CASSENSGDGEQYF.

The chain joins TRBV5-6 to TRBJ1-2, with 11 bases matching TRBD1. Germline-derived CDR1 and CDR2 are SGHDT and YYEEEE. This CDR3 contains 16 residues. The V gene end was trimmed by 4 bases and the J gene end by 3 bases; junction bases not matched to a gene: 8. This CDR3 is CASSENGQGAYYGYTF. The CDR3 bases are TGTGCCAGCAGCGAGAACGGACAGGGGGCGTACTATGGCTACACCTTC. Using reference TRBV5-6 and TRBJ1-2 for the parts outside the CDR3, the full variable domain is DAGVTQSPTHLIKTRGQQVTLRCSPKSGHDTVSWYQQALGQGPQFIFQYYEEEERQRGNFPDRFSGHQFPNYSSELNVNALLLGDSALYLCASSENGQGAYYGYTFGSGTRLTVV.

V gene TRBV10-3 combines with J gene TRBJ2-7; D may correspond to TRBD1 or TRBD2 (5 bases each). The CDR3 contains 18 residues. Germline V gene data show CDR1 as ENHRY and CDR2 as SYGVKD. V gave up 9 bases and J gave up 5 bases, with 32 bases separating them. The CDR3 sequence: CAILTPPGPPAPLDEQYF. CDR3 nucleotides: TGTGCCATTCTTACTCCCCCGGGACCCCCGGCCCCACTGGACGAGCAGTACTTC.

This clone was detected a few times. The chain carries TRBV15 and TRBJ2-7; TRBD2 might be the D (5 bases). The CDR3 consists of 14 residues. Per the germline V gene, CDR1 is LNHNV and CDR2 is YYDKDF (reference sequence). Trimming took 5 bases from V and 3 from J, leaving 14 bases between them. CDR3 coding DNA: TGTGCCACCAGCTGGGCAAACGGAGGCTACGAGCAGTACTTC. It is translated as CATSWANGGYEQYF.

The chain is built from TRBV28 and TRBJ1-5; no clear D gene. V lost 6 bases and J lost 7, with 22 bases in between. Germline CDR1 reads MDHEN; CDR2 reads SYDVKM. This CDR3 spans 16 amino acids. The CDR3 region is CASRTIGRTANQPQHF. The DNA of the CDR3 is TGTGCCAGCAGGACCATCGGCAGGACTGCGAACCAGCCCCAGCATTTT.

V gene TRBV19 combines with J gene TRBJ1-5, with D tentatively TRBD1 (5 bases). The germline gives CDR1 LNHDA, CDR2 SQIVND (reference sequence). Trimming removed 9 bases at V and 3 bases at J, with 12 bases between. The CDR3 consists of 13 residues. The CDR3, as DNA: TGTGCCAGCCTGGGGGGTACCAATCAGCCCCAGCATTTT. This encodes CASLGGTNQPQHF.

The chain uses TRBV4-1 and TRBJ2-1, with 10 bases aligning to TRBD1. V lost 1 base, J lost 8 bases, and 11 bases stayed unmatched. This CDR3 has 17 residues. Germline V gene sequence: CDR1 MGHRA, CDR2 YSYEKL. The CDR3, as DNA: TGCGCCAGCAGCCAAGGACAGGGGGCAAGTTTGGGCCATGAGCAGTTCTTC. This encodes CASSQGQGASLGHEQFF.

This sequence joins TRBV20-1 and TRBJ1-1, with D unresolved. The CDR3 is 11 amino acids. V was shortened by 3 bases and J by 5 bases, with 7 bases between the two germline ends. The germline CDR1 and CDR2 sequences are DFQATT and SNEGSKA (reference sequence). The CDR3 DNA reads as TGCAGTGCTAGTGCGGAAACTGAAGCTTTCTTT. Protein: CSASAETEAFF.

The V and J genes are TRBV5-1 and TRBJ1-4, with D perhaps TRBD1 (5 bases). The CDR3 spans 14 residues. With 4 bases removed from V and 5 bases from J, the gap between germline ends came to 12 bases. CDR1 is SGHRS and CDR2 is YFSETQ in the germline V gene. The CDR3 here is CASSMGLVNEKLFF. The CDR3 coding sequence is TGCGCCAGCAGCATGGGACTGGTCAATGAAAAACTGTTTTTT.

The chain links TRBV28 to TRBJ1-5, with 8 bases lining up with TRBD1. The V gene end was trimmed by 3 bases and the J gene end by 3 bases; junction bases not matched to a gene: 4. The CDR3 runs 15 residues. Germline CDR1 reads MDHEN; CDR2 reads SYDVKM. CDR3 amino acids: CASSFSGQANQPQHF. The CDR3 DNA sequence: TGTGCCAGCAGTTTCTCGGGACAGGCCAATCAGCCCCAGCATTTT.

CDR3 DNA sequence: TGCGCCAGCAGTGAGGGACAGGGGGCCGGGGAGCTGTTTTTT. It yields the protein CASSEGQGAGELFF. V gene TRBV10-1 combines with J gene TRBJ2-2; 10 bases map to TRBD1. The CDR3 extends over 14 amino acids. V was clipped by 2 bases and J by 6 bases; unmatched bases: 0. The V gene's germline CDR1 is WNHNN and CDR2 SYGVQD (reference sequence).

This chain links TRBV5-1 with TRBJ2-1; tentatively, D is TRBD2 (5 bases). This CDR3 has 13 amino acids. Germline V lookup: CDR1 SGHRS, CDR2 YFSETQ. V lost 1 base, J lost 7 bases, and 9 bases lay in between. CDR3 DNA sequence: TGCGCCAGCAGCTTGCCGGGGTTTAATGAGCAGTTCTTC. This gives the protein CASSLPGFNEQFF.

The rearrangement links TRBV5-4 to TRBJ2-5; 8 nucleotides align to TRBD2. This CDR3 is built from 15 residues. J was trimmed by 5 bases and V by 1 base; bases with no gene match: 7. Germline CDR1 is SGHNT and CDR2 is YYREEE (reference sequence). CDR3 bases: TGTGCCAGCAGCTTGAAGCGGGAGCAGGGGGAGACCCAGTACTTC. Amino acids: CASSLKREQGETQYF.

The chain uses TRBV28 and TRBJ2-5; perhaps TRBD2 as D (5 bases). In germline, CDR1 is MDHEN, CDR2 SYDVKM. The CDR3 is 15 amino acids. Trimming pared 8 bases from V and 4 bases from J, leaving 20 bases between. Written as DNA, the CDR3 is TGTGCCAGCCGTGACGAGCGGAGCCGAAGAGAGACCCAGTACTTC. Amino acid sequence: CASRDERSRRETQYF.

The chain couples TRBV19 to TRBJ2-4, with D perhaps TRBD2 (6 bases). In germline, CDR1 is LNHDA, CDR2 SQIVND (reference sequence). The CDR3 totals 16 residues. V lost 7 bases and J lost 0, with 16 bases in between. The CDR3 spells CASTVGGSLAKNIQYF. As DNA, the CDR3 is TGTGCCAGTACAGTGGGGGGAAGCTTAGCCAAAAACATTCAGTACTTC. The whole variable domain, remainder taken from reference TRBV19 and TRBJ2-4, is DGGITQSPKYLFRKEGQNVTLSCEQNLNHDAMYWYRQDPGQGLRLIYYSQIVNDFQKGDIAEGYSVSREKKESFPLTVTSAQKNPTAFYLCASTVGGSLAKNIQYFGAGTRLSVL.

The chain employs TRBV9 and TRBJ1-1; D ambiguous. V lost 1 base and J 7 bases, leaving 14 bases between the germline ends. The CDR3 contains 14 residues. In germline, CDR1 is SGDLS, CDR2 YYNGEE. CDR3 sequence (DNA): TGTGCCAGCAGCGTACAATTAAGGCACTTTGAAGCTTTCTTT. Translating it yields CASSVQLRHFEAFF.

The chain combines TRBV5-8 with TRBJ1-5; D gene unclear. The CDR3 loop spans 14 amino acids. Germline V CDR1 and CDR2: SGHTS, YDEGEE. V shed 2 bases and J shed 6 bases, with 12 bases lying between them. The DNA for the CDR3 is TGTGCCAGCAGCTTCAGGCTCGGAGGTCAGCCCCAGCATTTT. It codes for CASSFRLGGQPQHF.

This clone was observed once. The chain couples TRBV28 to TRBJ2-7; 11 positions match TRBD2. V shed 6 bases and J 4 bases; nucleotides not matched to a gene: 8. The CDR3 sequence is 15 residues long. Germline CDR1 and CDR2: MDHEN and SYDVKM. The CDR3 DNA sequence: TGTGCCAGCAGCCGAGGGACTAGCGGAGTATACGAGCAGTACTTC. Protein sequence: CASSRGTSGVYEQYF.